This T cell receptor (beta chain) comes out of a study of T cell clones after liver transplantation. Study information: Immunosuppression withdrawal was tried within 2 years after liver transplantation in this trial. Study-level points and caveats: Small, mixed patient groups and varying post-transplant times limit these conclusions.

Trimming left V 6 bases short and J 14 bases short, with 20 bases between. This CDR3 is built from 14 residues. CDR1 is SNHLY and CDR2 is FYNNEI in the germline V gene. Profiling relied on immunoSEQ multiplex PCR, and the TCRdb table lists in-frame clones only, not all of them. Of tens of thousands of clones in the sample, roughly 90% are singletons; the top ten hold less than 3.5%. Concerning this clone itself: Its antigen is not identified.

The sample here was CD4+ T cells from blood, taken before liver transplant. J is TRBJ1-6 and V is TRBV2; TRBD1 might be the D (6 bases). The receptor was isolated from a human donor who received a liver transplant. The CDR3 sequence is CASRPQGGVGALHF. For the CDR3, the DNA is TGTGCCAGCAGACCACAGGGCGGGGTAGGGGCCCTCCACTTT.